Shown below are 26 T cell receptor beta chains from a single sample sequenced in a study of blood T cell repertoires in COVID-19. The data were produced by immunoSEQ multiplex PCR, yet TCRdb's version contains in-frame clones alone and is incomplete. The top ten clones hold around 0.5% of a sample with about 170,000 clones, around nine tenths of them seen once. Sequenced input: peripheral blood. All receptors come from a man aged 55 to 70 with COVID-19, enrolled during active disease.

The chain combines TRBV5-8 with TRBJ1-1; TRBD1 aligns across 7 bases. This CDR3 spans 18 amino acids. CDR1 is SGHTS and CDR2 is YDEGEE in the germline V gene. J lost 2 bases, V lost 0 bases, and 13 bases had no gene match. The CDR3 is CASSLVLGLGTDNTEAFF. Here the CDR3 DNA reads TGTGCCAGCAGCTTGGTTCTCGGCCTTGGGACAGACAACACTGAAGCTTTCTTT.

CDR3 in amino acids: CASSINRGSSTDTQYF. The CDR3 DNA is TGTGCCAGTAGTATAAACAGGGGGTCCAGCACAGATACGCAGTATTTT. The chain carries TRBV19 and TRBJ2-3; the match to TRBD1 covers 8 bases. With V trimmed by 2 bases and J by 0 bases, 4 bases remained unmatched. In germline, CDR1 is LNHDA, CDR2 SQIVND (reference sequence). This CDR3 is built from 16 residues.

The rearrangement links TRBV6-2 or TRBV6-3 to TRBJ1-5, with 9 bases lining up with TRBD1. Germline V gene data show CDR1 as MNHEY and CDR2 as SVGEGT. V dropped 5 bases and J dropped 4; count of bases not matched to a gene: 9. This CDR3 has 16 amino acids. This CDR3 reads CASSDQNRGPNQPQHF. CDR3 nucleotide sequence: TGTGCCAGCAGTGATCAGAACAGGGGGCCAAATCAGCCCCAGCATTTT.

This clone was detected a few times. The chain employs TRBV24-1 and TRBJ2-7; D ambiguous. V lost 4 bases and J lost 0, with 12 bases in between. This CDR3 has 15 amino acids. Germline CDR1 is KGHDR and CDR2 is SFDVKD. CDR3 DNA sequence: TGTGCCACCAGTGACCCCAAGACAACCTCCTACGAGCAGTACTTC. Its protein is CATSDPKTTSYEQYF.

The rearrangement joins TRBV28 to TRBJ1-5; TRBD1 agrees at 9 bases. J gave up 0 bases and V 10 bases, and 7 bases lay outside the gene matches. Germline V gene data show CDR1 as MDHEN and CDR2 as SYDVKM. The CDR3 consists of 15 residues. The DNA for the CDR3 is TGTGCCACCAACAGGGGGCGACATAGCAATCAGCCCCAGCATTTT. Protein: CATNRGRHSNQPQHF.

The chain uses TRBV7-2 and TRBJ1-5; possibly TRBD1 for D (6 bases). V dropped 1 base and J dropped 7 bases, with 11 bases sitting between them. From germline, CDR1 is SGHTA and CDR2 FQGNSA. The CDR3 covers 14 residues. This chain's CDR3 is CASSLGGPGQPQHF. Here the CDR3 DNA reads TGTGCCAGCAGCTTAGGGGGGCCAGGACAGCCCCAGCATTTT.

A few counts support this clone. The CDR3 DNA is TGTGCCAGCAGTTACTCAGCCCAGGCAGATACGCAGTATTTT. Translated: CASSYSAQADTQYF. The chain combines TRBV6-2 or TRBV6-3 with TRBJ2-3; no clear D gene. The ends were cut back, 0 bases at V and 4 bases at J, with 8 bases in the middle. This CDR3 contains 14 residues. Germline V gene data show CDR1 as MNHEY and CDR2 as SVGEGT.

The rearrangement links TRBV10-2 to TRBJ2-1; TRBD2 matches 14 bases. Germline-derived CDR1 and CDR2 are WSHSY and SAAADI. This CDR3 comprises 18 residues. J gave up 7 bases and V 2 bases, and 10 bases lay outside the gene matches. The CDR3, as DNA: TGCGCCAGCAGTGAGCGGGGGACTAGCGGGGGAACGAGGAATGAGCAGTTCTTC. Residues: CASSERGTSGGTRNEQFF.

The chain is built from TRBV30 and TRBJ1-1, with TRBD1 identical over 10 bases. The CDR3 covers 18 residues. Germline CDR1 is GTSNPN and CDR2 is SVGIG (reference sequence). V lost 4 bases to trimming and J lost 5 bases; unmatched junction nucleotides: 19. The CDR3 nucleotides read TGTGCCTGGAATCATCAGTCCGCTCGGGACAGGGGAGGGACTGAAGCTTTCTTT. It yields the protein CAWNHQSARDRGGTEAFF.

The genes are TRBV4-1 and TRBJ1-4, with D perhaps matching TRBD1 (5 bases). The CDR3 is made up of 15 amino acids. The V gene lost 6 bases and the J gene lost 4 bases, with 15 bases spanning the gap. Looked up from germline, CDR1 is MGHRA and CDR2 is YSYEKL. CDR3 DNA sequence: TGCGCCAGCAGGGACGGGGGTCGGGATAATGAAAAACTGTTTTTT. Translating gives CASRDGGRDNEKLFF.

This chain connects TRBV24-1 to TRBJ1-1, with D possibly matching TRBD1 (6 bases). CDR1 KGHDR and CDR2 SFDVKD come from the germline V gene. Trimming left V 11 bases short and J 6 bases short, with 15 bases between. The CDR3 sequence is 12 residues long. The CDR3 DNA follows: TGTGCCAATGTCAACAGGGACGCTGAAGCTTTCTTT. As protein: CANVNRDAEAFF.

The rearrangement links TRBV25-1 to TRBJ2-2, with a possible D match to TRBD1 (5 bases). V was pared by 10 bases and J by 2 bases, with 17 bases between. Germline values: CDR1 MGHDK, CDR2 SYGVNS. The CDR3 contains 15 residues. The CDR3 DNA reads TGTGCCACCCAGGCACAGGTCGTAAACACCGGGGAGCTGTTTTTT. Translation gives CATQAQVVNTGELFF.

The chain couples TRBV28 to TRBJ1-1; the D is unclear. This CDR3 spans 11 amino acids. The V and J ends lost 1 base and 8 bases respectively, with 5 bases between them. Germline loops: CDR1 MDHEN, CDR2 SYDVKM. The CDR3 region has the DNA TGTGCCAGCAGTTTATTCACAGAAGCTTTCTTT. Its protein product is CASSLFTEAFF.

The chain recombines TRBV9 with TRBJ2-3; 8 bases align to TRBD2. Germline loops: CDR1 SGDLS, CDR2 YYNGEE. This CDR3 is built from 15 residues. V lost 3 bases to trimming and J lost 2 bases; unmatched junction nucleotides: 5. CDR3 amino acids: CASSASSGFTDTQYF. The CDR3 DNA follows: TGTGCCAGCAGCGCCTCTAGCGGGTTCACAGATACGCAGTATTTT.

This chain uses TRBV6-2 or TRBV6-3 with TRBJ1-6; D is undetermined. The CDR3 length is 12 residues. V lost 6 bases and J 11 bases, leaving 11 bases between the germline ends. From germline, CDR1 is MNHEY and CDR2 SVGEGT. CDR3 nucleotides: TGTGCCAGCAGCCGCCCCGGAGCACCCCTCCACTTT. Translation: CASSRPGAPLHF.

The chain carries TRBV9 and TRBJ1-6, with D maybe TRBD1 (6 bases). Trimming took off 0 bases at V and 7 bases at J, with 20 bases between the two ends. The CDR3 totals 18 residues. The germline V gene encodes CDR1 SGDLS and CDR2 YYNGEE. The CDR3 reads CASSVDPSEGGNNSPLHF. CDR3 DNA sequence: TGTGCCAGCAGCGTAGATCCATCGGAAGGGGGAAACAATTCACCCCTCCACTTT.

The gene calls are TRBV7-9 and TRBJ1-5, with D perhaps TRBD1 (5 bases). Trimming shortened V by 4 bases and J by 9 bases, and 19 bases separated the two germline ends. The germline gives CDR1 SEHNR, CDR2 FQNEAQ (reference sequence). The CDR3 runs to 15 residues. In nucleotides, the CDR3 is TGTGCCAGCAGCTCGGGCGACAGTCTAACAAGGCCCCAGCATTTT. Its protein product is CASSSGDSLTRPQHF.

This chain connects TRBV28 to TRBJ1-2; a possible D gene is TRBD1 (5 bases). The V gene's germline CDR1 is MDHEN and CDR2 SYDVKM. CDR3 length: 15 residues. The V and J ends lost 4 bases and 4 bases respectively, with 16 bases between them. CDR3 residues: CASSSSQGQIYGYTF. The CDR3 DNA reads TGTGCCAGCAGTTCTTCCCAGGGCCAAATCTATGGCTACACCTTC.

The CDR3 DNA is TGTGCCAGCAGTGACAGTGTTTACACTGAAGCTTTCTTT. Its translation is CASSDSVYTEAFF. The chain combines TRBV12-3 or TRBV12-4 with TRBJ1-1; tentative D call: TRBD1 (5 bases). V was shortened by 5 bases and J by 3 bases, with 10 bases between the two germline ends. The CDR3 is 13 residues long.

This chain uses TRBV6-5 with TRBJ1-1; D unclear. Trimming stripped 5 bases from V and 1 base from J, with 14 bases between. The CDR3 loop spans 15 amino acids. Germline values: CDR1 MNHEY, CDR2 SVGAGI. The DNA of the CDR3 is TGTGCCAGCAGTCCTAAGACAATTCGGAACACTGAAGCTTTCTTT. Protein sequence: CASSPKTIRNTEAFF.

CDR3 region: CASSELQLSGGYTF. CDR3 bases: TGTGCCAGCAGTGAATTACAACTCAGCGGAGGCTACACCTTC. The chain is built from TRBV6-1 and TRBJ1-2; no clear D. Germline-derived CDR1 and CDR2 are MNHNS and SASEGT. The CDR3 totals 14 residues. The germline V and J ends were trimmed by 2 bases and 8 bases, with 15 bases remaining between them.

V gene TRBV12-3 or TRBV12-4 combines with J gene TRBJ2-5; D may be TRBD1 (5 bases). The CDR3 length is 13 residues. V was shortened by 1 base and J by 4 bases, with 7 bases between the two germline ends. The CDR3 loop is CASSLGGPETQYF. In DNA, the CDR3 is TGTGCCAGCAGTTTAGGGGGCCCAGAGACCCAGTACTTC.

This clone was seen more than once but under ten times. V usage is TRBV7-2 and J usage is TRBJ1-6; 8 nucleotides line up with TRBD1. The CDR3 covers 15 residues. V shed 6 bases and J 6 bases; nucleotides not matched to a gene: 7. CDR1 SGHTA and CDR2 FQGNSA come from the germline V gene. The CDR3 DNA is TGTGCCAGCAGTCCCCAGGGGGCGCGTAATTCACCCCTCCACTTT. This gives the protein CASSPQGARNSPLHF.

The chain carries TRBV9 and TRBJ1-1; D is possibly TRBD1 (5 bases). CDR1 is SGDLS, CDR2 YYNGEE, per germline. V was cut by 3 bases and J by 0 bases, with 9 bases left in between. The CDR3 is 14 residues long. In DNA form, the CDR3 reads TGTGCCAGCAGCGCCACGACAGTGAACACTGAAGCTTTCTTT. Protein product: CASSATTVNTEAFF.

This clone was seen only a few times. This sequence joins TRBV7-9 and TRBJ1-1, with unresolved D. This CDR3 is 14 amino acids long. V shed 0 bases and J shed 2 bases, with 7 bases lying between them. The germline V gene encodes CDR1 SEHNR and CDR2 FQNEAQ (reference sequence). CDR3 sequence: CASSLAGVNTEAFF. CDR3 bases: TGTGCCAGCAGCTTAGCCGGGGTTAACACTGAAGCTTTCTTT.

This clone has a single count. The chain uses TRBV27 and TRBJ1-1, with 7 positions matching TRBD1. The V gene's germline CDR1 is MNHEY and CDR2 SMNVEV (reference sequence). Germline trimming cut 5 bases from V and 0 bases from J; bases unmatched to any gene: 6. The CDR3 is 15 amino acids. The CDR3 sequence: CASSINRGMNTEAFF. CDR3 coding DNA: TGTGCCAGCAGTATTAACAGGGGCATGAACACTGAAGCTTTCTTT.